Listed here is a single T cell receptor (beta chain). Its antigen is currently unknown. The identical CDR3 is also encoded by other nucleotide sequences in the sample. This record belongs to a study of cytomegalovirus exposure and HLA in healthy donors. Study summary: The roughly 120 validation repertoires matched the 500 to 750 first-cohort repertoires in platform, a later analysis reported.

Germline V gives CDR1 SEHNR, CDR2 FQNEAQ (reference sequence). The CDR3 is made up of 13 amino acids. Trimming removed 4 bases at V and 0 bases at J, with 6 bases between. Libraries were prepared by immunoSEQ multiplex PCR; TCRdb keeps only in-frame clonotypes and omits some of them. The sample yields more than 95,000 clones, 85% to 95% seen once. General observations from the study: Most TCRs appeared rarely, but some public TCRs recurred in many donors. The study designated around 150 TCR beta chains cytomegalovirus-associated.

Sequences were obtained from PBMCs. The TCR sequence derives from a woman aged 18-29 years in good health and CMV-seronegative. The chain combines TRBV7-9 with TRBJ1-1; D perhaps matches TRBD1 (5 bases). The CDR3 DNA is TGTGCCAGCAGCTCGACAGTGAACACTGAAGCTTTCTTT. This translates into CASSSTVNTEAFF. The full variable domain, in which reference TRBV7-9 and TRBJ1-1 provide the parts outside the CDR3, is DTGVSQNPRHKITKRGQNVTFRCDPISEHNRLYWYRQTLGQGPEFLTYFQNEAQLEKSRLLSDRFSAERPKGSFSTLEIQRTEQGDSAMYLCASSSTVNTEAFFGQGTRLTVV.